The 4 T cell receptor beta chains in this list originate from one sample, sequenced in a study of CD8+ T cells in alopecia areata. Investigators isolated RNA and reverse transcribed it into cDNA to act as the sequencing template. Assay used: immunoSEQ multiplex PCR; TCRdb lists only in-frame clones, some missing. The table records hundreds of thousands of clones, around 65% of them present only once. Treatment here: oral pan-JAK inhibitor, 5-10 mg twice daily. The sequencing used CD4+ T cells sorted from blood, collected around week 44, from a patient treated with tofacitinib. These receptors were obtained from a human donor with alopecia areata.

This clone has just a few counts. This sequence joins TRBV2 and TRBJ2-3; 8 bases map to TRBD1. The CDR3 consists of 16 residues. CDR1 is SNHLY, CDR2 FYNNEI, per germline. V shed 1 base and J 0 bases; nucleotides not matched to a gene: 3. CDR3 protein: CASSEVDRGSTDTQYF. Written as DNA, the CDR3 is TGTGCCAGCAGTGAAGTCGACAGGGGAAGCACAGATACGCAGTATTTT. Looking up the rest from reference TRBV2 and TRBJ2-3 gives the full variable domain: EPEVTQTPSHQVTQMGQEVILRCVPISNHLYFYWYRQILGQKVEFLVSFYNNEISEKSEIFDDQFSVERPDGSNFTLKIRSTKLEDSAMYFCASSEVDRGSTDTQYFGPGTRLTVL.

This chain links TRBV29-1 with TRBJ1-5; 9 bases align to TRBD1. V trimming: 5 bases; J trimming: 5 bases; junction bases outside the gene matches: 1. The CDR3 loop spans 12 amino acids. The germline gives CDR1 SQVTM, CDR2 ANQGSEA. The CDR3 DNA sequence: TGCAGCGTTCGGACAGGGGATCAGCCCCAGCATTTT. Its translation: CSVRTGDQPQHF.

V gene TRBV29-1 combines with J gene TRBJ2-7, with a possible D match to TRBD2 (6 bases). V lost 7 bases and J 3 bases, leaving 16 bases between the germline ends. CDR3 length: 13 amino acids. Germline V CDR1 and CDR2: SQVTM, ANQGSEA. The chain's CDR3 is CSGGRGRYYEQYF. As DNA, the CDR3 is TGCAGCGGGGGACGGGGGAGGTACTACGAGCAGTACTTC.

This CDR3 is CASSTPGRTYEQYF. DNA for the CDR3: TGTGCCAGCAGTACTCCGGGGAGGACCTACGAGCAGTACTTC. The rearrangement joins TRBV5-6 to TRBJ2-7; the D gene is possibly TRBD2 (6 bases). Deletions cut 5 bases from V and 2 bases from J, with 14 bases between. In germline, CDR1 is SGHDT, CDR2 YYEEEE. The length of the CDR3 is 14 residues.